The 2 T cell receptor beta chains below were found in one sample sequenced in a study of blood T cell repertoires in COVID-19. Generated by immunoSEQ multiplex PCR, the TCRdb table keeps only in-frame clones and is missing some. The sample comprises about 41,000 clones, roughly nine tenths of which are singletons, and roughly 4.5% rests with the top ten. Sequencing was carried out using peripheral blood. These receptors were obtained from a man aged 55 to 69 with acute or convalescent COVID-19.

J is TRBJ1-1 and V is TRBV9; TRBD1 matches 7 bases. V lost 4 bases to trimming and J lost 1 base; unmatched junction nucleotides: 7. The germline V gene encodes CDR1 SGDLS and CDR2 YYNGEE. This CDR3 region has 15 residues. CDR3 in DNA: TGTGCCAGCAGCCCCAACCGGGACAGGAACACTGAAGCTTTCTTT. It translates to CASSPNRDRNTEAFF.

For the CDR3, the DNA is TGCGCCAGCAGCCAAGGACTCGGAGGGCAGCCCCAGCATTTT. This gives the protein CASSQGLGGQPQHF. The gene calls are TRBV4-1 and TRBJ1-5; unclear D gene. V was trimmed by 1 base and J by 7 bases, leaving 11 bases between them. The CDR3 is 14 amino acids. Germline V lookup: CDR1 MGHRA, CDR2 YSYEKL.